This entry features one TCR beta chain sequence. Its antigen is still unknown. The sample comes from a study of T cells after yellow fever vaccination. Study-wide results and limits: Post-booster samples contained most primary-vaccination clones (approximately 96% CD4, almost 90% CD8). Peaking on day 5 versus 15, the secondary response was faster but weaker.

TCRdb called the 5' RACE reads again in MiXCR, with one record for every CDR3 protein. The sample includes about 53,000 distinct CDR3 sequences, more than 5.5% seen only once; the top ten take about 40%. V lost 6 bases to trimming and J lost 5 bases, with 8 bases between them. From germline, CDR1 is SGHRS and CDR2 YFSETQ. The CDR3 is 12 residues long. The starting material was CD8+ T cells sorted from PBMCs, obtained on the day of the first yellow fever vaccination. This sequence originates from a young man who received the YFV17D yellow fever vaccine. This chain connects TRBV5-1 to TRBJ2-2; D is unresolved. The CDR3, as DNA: TGCGCCAGCACTGAGGAAACCGGGGAGCTGTTTTTT. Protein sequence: CASTEETGELFF.